The 24 T cell receptor beta chains reported below all come from one sample, sequenced in a study of regulatory T cells in long-lasting Graves disease. Described time point: newly diagnosed GD, antithyroid drugs for less than 3 months. Isolated PBMC RNA provided the starting material for the TCR library. Library construction for TCR beta used iRepertoire HTBI primers and Arm-PCR of CDR3 regions. TCRdb analysed the multiplex PCR reads with MiXCR anew, one entry per CDR3 protein. The sample has about half a million distinct CDR3 sequences; 9.5% to 15% are singletons. These same data were also listed under a study on T cells in Graves' hyperthyroidism and ophthalmopathy.

Sequences were derived from peripheral blood mononuclear cells (PBMCs), sampled at new diagnosis, from a patient treated with antithyroid drugs. The receptors originated from a young woman with Graves disease.

Details on this clonotype: This may stem from a read error, because a much larger clone lies one nucleotide away. The chain is built from TRBV12-3 or TRBV12-4 and TRBJ2-2; TRBD1 or TRBD2 may be the D gene (5 bases each). The V end lost 6 bases, the J end lost 4 bases, and 15 bases lay between the germline ends. The CDR3 spans 15 residues. CDR3 nucleotide sequence: TGTGCCAGCAGCCGCCGATCCGGGACCACCGGGGAGCTGTTTTTT. This translates into CASSRRSGTTGELFF.

This clonotype appeared many times. The chain has TRBV12-3 or TRBV12-4 and TRBJ1-1, with 7 bases aligning to TRBD1. This CDR3 has 14 amino acids. J lost 5 bases, V lost 6 bases, and 9 bases had no gene match. In DNA, the CDR3 is TGTGCCAGCAGCACGCAGGGGGTTTGGACTGAAGCTTTCTTT. Protein product: CASSTQGVWTEAFF.

This chain links TRBV4-3 with TRBJ1-5; D not resolved. Germline CDR1 LGHNA, CDR2 YSLEER. The CDR3 contains 14 residues. The V and J ends lost 4 bases and 9 bases respectively, with 16 bases between them. In DNA, the CDR3 is TGCGCCAGCAGCCTAGAGCCCGGGGTAGGGCCCCAGCATTTT. Its translation: CASSLEPGVGPQHF.

This clonotype was counted many times. The junction departs from the called germline gene at one end, perhaps through a read error. The chain links TRBV28 to TRBJ2-1; D unclear. Per the germline V gene, CDR1 is MDHEN and CDR2 is SYDVKM. The CDR3 spans 17 residues. CDR3 sequence: CASSLSVLKMSSSRSIF. The CDR3 DNA follows: TGTGCCAGCAGTTTATCGGTCCTGAAAATGAGCAGTTCTCGTAGTATCTTC.

This clonotype was counted ten times or more. V usage is TRBV29-1 and J usage is TRBJ1-1; D uncertain. The CDR3 has 14 amino acids. Germline V gene lookup returns CDR1 SQVTM and CDR2 ANQGSEA. The V end was cut by 4 bases, the J end by 0 bases, with 12 bases between. This CDR3 reads CSVGPSTLNTEAFF. CDR3 sequence (DNA): TGCAGCGTTGGACCGTCCACCTTGAACACTGAAGCTTTCTTT.

Comments on this clonotype: It may be a read error: a sequence one base away is much more abundant. The chain links TRBV6-1 to TRBJ2-7; D is undetermined. Trimming stripped 3 bases from V and 5 bases from J, with 8 bases between. From germline, CDR1 is MNHNS and CDR2 SASEGT. CDR3 length: 12 residues. CDR3 region: CASSESTDEQYF. Written as DNA, the CDR3 is TGTGCCAGCAGTGAGTCGACGGACGAGCAGTACTTC.

This clonotype has at least ten counts. The CDR3 DNA follows: TGTGCCAGCAGCTTAGCGGCGGGAACGAACACTGAAGCTTTCTTT. This codes for CASSLAAGTNTEAFF. This rearrangement joins TRBV7-2 to TRBJ1-1; no firm D call. Germline assignment: CDR1 SGHTA and CDR2 FQGNSA. The CDR3 contains 15 residues. The V and J ends lost 0 bases and 1 base respectively, with 9 bases between them.

This clonotype was seen at least ten times. The V call is TRBV6-1, the J call TRBJ1-2, with a tentative D call TRBD1 (6 bases). The V gene lost 3 bases and the J gene lost 4 bases, with 15 bases spanning the gap. Germline CDR1 MNHNS, CDR2 SASEGT. This CDR3 is built from 15 residues. CDR3 sequence reads: CASSDPGQHIYGYTF. The CDR3, as DNA: TGTGCCAGCAGTGACCCAGGACAGCACATCTATGGCTACACCTTC.

The sample holds one count of this clonotype. This chain joins TRBV29-1 and TRBJ1-2; D uncertain. V was cut by 1 base and J by 8 bases, with 11 bases left in between. The CDR3 extends over 12 amino acids. The germline V gene has CDR1 SQVTM and CDR2 ANQGSEA. Here the CDR3 reads CSVEGERVGYTF. CDR3 nucleotides: TGCAGCGTTGAAGGGGAGCGGGTCGGCTACACCTTC.

The chain has TRBV20-1 and TRBJ2-4; D may correspond to TRBD1 or TRBD2 (6 bases each). The V and J ends lost 1 base and 0 bases respectively, with 19 bases between them. The germline V gene encodes CDR1 DFQATT and CDR2 SNEGSKA (reference sequence). The CDR3 has 18 amino acids. The CDR3 loop is CSARVRGPRGVAKNIQYF. CDR3 DNA sequence: TGCAGTGCTAGAGTCCGGGGGCCGAGGGGGGTAGCCAAAAACATTCAGTACTTC.

The V and J genes are TRBV5-1 and TRBJ2-7, with 8 bases lining up with TRBD1. Germline CDR1 SGHRS, CDR2 YFSETQ. CDR3 length equals 14 residues. V trimming: 1 base; J trimming: 3 bases; junction bases outside the gene matches: 3. In DNA, the CDR3 is TGCGCCAGCAGCTTGACAGGGGGAGTCTACGAGCAGTACTTC. This sequence encodes CASSLTGGVYEQYF. The full variable domain, rest sourced from reference TRBV5-1 and TRBJ2-7, is KAGVTQTPRYLIKTRGQQVTLSCSPISGHRSVSWYQQTPGQGLQFLFEYFSETQRNKGNFPGRFSGRQFSNSRSEMNVSTLELGDSALYLCASSLTGGVYEQYFGPGTRLTVT.

This clonotype was detected ten times or more. The rearrangement links TRBV10-3 to TRBJ1-2, with 7 nucleotides matching TRBD1. The CDR3 loop spans 16 amino acids. Germline V lookup: CDR1 ENHRY, CDR2 SYGVKD. V shed 0 bases, J shed 7 bases, and the junction held 11 bases outside the gene matches. In DNA, the CDR3 is TGTGCCATCAGTGAGTCAACGAGGGGGCAGAAAGGTGGCTACACCTTC. Translated, it gives CAISESTRGQKGGYTF.

This clonotype was observed at least ten times. The chain joins TRBV19 to TRBJ2-7, with 10 bases that match TRBD2. CDR1 and CDR2 from the germline V gene are LNHDA and SQIVND (reference sequence). This CDR3 spans 15 amino acids. The J segment lost 5 bases and the V segment lost 3 bases, leaving 7 bases of the junction unmatched. The CDR3 DNA is TGTGCCAGTAGTATGGCTAGCGGGAGAGGCAACGAGCAGTACTTC. Its translation is CASSMASGRGNEQYF. Full variable domain (rest looked up from reference TRBV19 and TRBJ2-7): DGGITQSPKYLFRKEGQNVTLSCEQNLNHDAMYWYRQDPGQGLRLIYYSQIVNDFQKGDIAEGYSVSREKKESFPLTVTSAQKNPTAFYLCASSMASGRGNEQYFGPGTRLTVT.

This clonotype was seen at least ten times. V and J are TRBV20-1 and TRBJ2-5; possibly TRBD2 for D (6 bases). CDR1 and CDR2 (germline): DFQATT, SNEGSKA (reference sequence). V lost 5 bases to trimming and J lost 3 bases, with 16 bases between them. The CDR3 has 14 residues. CDR3 bases: TGCAGTGCTGATAAAGCGGGTGTTAAAGAGACCCAGTACTTC. Its protein product is CSADKAGVKETQYF.

The V call is TRBV4-3, the J call TRBJ2-2; TRBD2 aligns across 7 bases. This CDR3 spans 14 amino acids. Trimming cost V 0 bases and J 5 bases; bases outside gene matches: 0. Germline CDR1 and CDR2: LGHNA and YSLEER. The CDR3 is CASSQDSGTGELFF. The CDR3 DNA sequence: TGCGCCAGCAGCCAAGATAGCGGGACCGGGGAGCTGTTTTTT.

The sample holds a few counts of this clonotype. V is TRBV18 and J is TRBJ1-1; D gene ambiguous. Deletions cut 6 bases from V and 1 base from J, with 12 bases between. The length of the CDR3 is 14 residues. Germline V lookup: CDR1 KGHSH, CDR2 LQKENI. The CDR3 is CASSQAQRNTEAFF. The CDR3 region has the DNA TGTGCCAGCTCTCAGGCACAACGGAACACTGAAGCTTTCTTT.

The chain has TRBV20-1 and TRBJ1-1; D uncertain. The V end was cut by 5 bases, the J end by 4 bases, with 11 bases between. The CDR3 is 12 residues long. CDR1 DFQATT and CDR2 SNEGSKA come from the germline V gene (reference sequence). CDR3 DNA: TGCAGTGCTCCCGGGGAGTTCACTGAAGCTTTCTTT. Translation gives CSAPGEFTEAFF.

This clonotype has a count of ten or more. The chain couples TRBV9 to TRBJ1-2, with 7 positions matching TRBD1. The length of the CDR3 is 15 residues. V trimming: 2 bases; J trimming: 2 bases; junction bases outside the gene matches: 6. The V gene's germline CDR1 is SGDLS and CDR2 YYNGEE. In DNA, the CDR3 is TGTGCCAGCAGCGTCAACTCGGGACAGAACTATGGCTACACCTTC. It encodes CASSVNSGQNYGYTF.

This clonotype was detected many times. V and J are TRBV7-8 and TRBJ2-1; 8 bases line up with TRBD2. J lost 6 bases, V lost 5 bases, and 24 bases had no gene match. CDR3 length: 20 residues. CDR1 and CDR2 (germline): SGHVS, FQNEAQ. CDR3 DNA: TGTGCCAGCAGCCCGCTATATCCCTTTGATGGGCGGGAGGAGGGCAATGAGCAGTTCTTC. Protein: CASSPLYPFDGREEGNEQFF.

On this clonotype itself: Only one base separates this from a far larger clonotype, so it likely reflects a read error. The V and J genes are TRBV6-2 or TRBV6-3 and TRBJ1-2, with D tentatively TRBD1 (5 bases). The germline V gene has CDR1 MNHEY and CDR2 SVGEGT. This CDR3 has 13 residues. V was trimmed by 7 bases and J by 6 bases, leaving 15 bases between them. CDR3 in DNA: TGTGCCAGCAATCCAGGGTCAAACCATGGCTACACCTTC. As protein: CASNPGSNHGYTF.

Many counts were recorded for this clonotype. The chain recombines TRBV2 with TRBJ1-1; D possibly corresponds to TRBD1 (6 bases). The V end was cut by 7 bases, the J end by 1 base, with 13 bases between. Looked up from germline, CDR1 is SNHLY and CDR2 is FYNNEI. This CDR3 spans 14 amino acids. Here the CDR3 DNA reads TGTGCCAGCAAAGGGGGGTCAGGGAACACTGAAGCTTTCTTT. Its translation is CASKGGSGNTEAFF.

The sample holds a few counts of this clonotype. At one end the junction does not follow the germline gene, possibly because of a read error. V gene TRBV20-1 combines with J gene TRBJ2-1; D perhaps matches TRBD2 (5 bases). The length of the CDR3 is 15 residues. The V gene's germline CDR1 is DFQATT and CDR2 SNEGSKA (reference sequence). The CDR3 loop is CSARLFGVSYNERFF. Here the CDR3 DNA reads TGCAGTGCTAGACTATTCGGGGTCTCCTACAATGAGCGGTTCTTC.

This clonotype was counted ten times or more. The V gene is TRBV15, the J gene TRBJ2-1; 8 positions agree with TRBD2. This CDR3 region has 13 residues. The germline CDR1 and CDR2 sequences are LNHNV and YYDKDF (reference sequence). The junction had 2 bases not matched to a gene; V was cut back by 1 base and J by 9 bases. The CDR3, as DNA: TGTGCCACCAGCAGAGTAGCGGGGAGTGAGCAGTTCTTC. Translation: CATSRVAGSEQFF.

The chain joins TRBV12-3 or TRBV12-4 to TRBJ2-1; possible D gene TRBD2, 5 bases. Between the trimmed V and J ends, which lost 5 bases and 6 bases, there was a span of 11 bases. The CDR3 is 13 amino acids. In DNA, the CDR3 is TGTGCCAGCAGTGATGACTATCGCAATGAGCAGTTCTTC. As protein: CASSDDYRNEQFF.